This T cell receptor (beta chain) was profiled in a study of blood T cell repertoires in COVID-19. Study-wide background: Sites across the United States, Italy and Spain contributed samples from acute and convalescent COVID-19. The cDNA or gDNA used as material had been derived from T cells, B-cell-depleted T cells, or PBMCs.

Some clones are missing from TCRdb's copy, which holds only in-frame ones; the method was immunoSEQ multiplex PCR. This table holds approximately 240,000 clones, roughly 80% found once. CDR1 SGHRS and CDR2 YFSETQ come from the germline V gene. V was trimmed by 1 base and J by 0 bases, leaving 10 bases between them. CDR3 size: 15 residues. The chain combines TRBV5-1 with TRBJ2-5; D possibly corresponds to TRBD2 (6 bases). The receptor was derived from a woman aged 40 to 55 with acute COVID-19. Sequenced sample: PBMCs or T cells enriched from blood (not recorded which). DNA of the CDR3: TGCGCCAGCAGCTTGTCGGCGGGGTACCAAGAGACCCAGTACTTC. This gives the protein CASSLSAGYQETQYF. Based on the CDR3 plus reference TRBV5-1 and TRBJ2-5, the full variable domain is KAGVTQTPRYLIKTRGQQVTLSCSPISGHRSVSWYQQTPGQGLQFLFEYFSETQRNKGNFPGRFSGRQFSNSRSEMNVSTLELGDSALYLCASSLSAGYQETQYFGPGTRLLVL.